This paragraph covers one T cell receptor (beta chain) sequence. Its antigen is currently not known. At one end the junction does not follow the germline gene, possibly because of a read error. CDR1 is given as MGHDK and CDR2 as SYGVNS, both from the germline V gene. The CDR3 has 15 amino acids, counting the end cysteine and phenylalanine. Of all the DNA, just the CDR3 is kept, 45 bases in frame from base 1. The 35 to 40 donors, aged about 6 to 95 years, were systemically healthy Caucasian individuals from Russia. Approximately 9.3 milliliters of peripheral blood were collected from each donor into EDTA-treated Vacutainer tubes. Ficoll-Paque density-gradient centrifugation was used to isolate PBMCs, with at least 7 million per sample. Total RNA was extracted from PBMCs with Trizol reagent, with at least 5 micrograms obtained per sample. The percentages of naive CD45RAhigh/CD27high T cells were determined by flow cytometry on a PBMC aliquot from every donor.

This entry is derived from a study of blood T cells in healthy people across ages (dated by TCRdb to 2013 to 2016). Looking at the study overall: In model experiments, roughly one uniquely barcoded TCR beta cDNA molecule per two T cells was captured by template switching. Using deep sequencing normalized with unique cDNA molecular identifiers, the study measured how TCR beta repertoire diversity changes with age. The donors were split into four age groups: young (average about 16 years), middle-aged (nearly 40), aged (roughly 60) and long-lived (about 82). To avoid experimental bias, donors of different ages were distributed randomly across sequencing lanes. Using the same blood draw, the study looked at two additional independent replicas of 1 million unique cDNA reads for two donors, one aged 18 to 30 and the other aged 80 or older. The paper as a whole reports these results and caveats: As age increased, observed TCR beta diversity per million T cells dropped in a roughly linear way, and a significant reduction was already evident by age about 36. Observed TCR beta diversity correlated strongly with the percentage of naive T cells measured by flow cytometry. Total diversity estimates from one million sequenced T cells were considered lower bounds and underestimates. Conclusive comparison of naive and antigen-experienced compartments was prevented by the profiling of bulk unsorted PBMCs. The CMV infection status of donors was not known, potentially confounding age-related changes in expanded clonotypes. Compared with the aged group, the long-lived group had more naive CD4+ T cells, fewer expanded clones and increased TCR diversity, suggesting age selection.

The library was built by means of 5' RACE. Sequencing used an Illumina HiSeq 2500. A second PCR of 7 to 11 cycles was performed with a sample-barcoded 5' primer and a J-beta primer mix. Each TCR beta cDNA molecule received a unique molecular identifier from a template-switch 5' adaptor carrying 12 random nucleotides. Each sample yielded at least 2.5 million CDR3-containing paired-end reads. First-strand cDNA was synthesized from all RNA with the Mint cDNA synthesis kit, primed by a TRBC-specific oligonucleotide. All cDNA was treated with uracil-DNA glycosylase and then went through a first 18-cycle PCR with the universal primers M1SS and BC2_uni_R. From the authors' description of their analysis: Each sample was normalized by randomly selecting 1 million high-quality reads, each carrying a distinct molecular identifier. Reads sharing molecular identifiers were discarded rather than binned into consensus sequences. CDR3 identification, clonotype clustering and error correction used MiTCR with a Q25 quality threshold and the strictest error-elimination algorithm. Lower-bound total TCR beta diversity was estimated with a nonparametric unseen species model using Euler transformation. TCRdb reanalyzed the raw reads on its own, using fastp at Q25 for trimming and MiXCR for clone calling, and kept in-frame beta chains. Rows merge per CDR3 protein into single entries with the most common DNA and genes. The V and J calls reflect TCRdb's pipeline rather than the authors' work. The sample table records fewer than 900,000 distinct CDR3 sequences; around 40% of these occur just once. Of the sample, about 20% falls within the top ten clones.

The source of this sequence is a woman between 55 and 75 years old in good health. The chain is assembled from TRBV25-1 and TRBJ2-1; TRBD1 lines up with 9 middle nucleotides. Sequencing was carried out using blood. The sequenced DNA: TGTGTCAGCAGTAGGACAGGGGTACCCTACAATGAGCAGTTCTTC. It translates to CVSSRTGVPYNEQFF.